This T cell receptor (beta chain) is drawn from a study of identical twins. Study-level results: When twins shared out-of-frame alpha sequences, those sequences had excess low generation probability. Conclusions rested on cross-sectional statistics rather than following the same donors. Insertions were fewer in abundant cord blood beta clonotypes, whereas memory repertoires showed none of this pattern.

Details on this clonotype: Antigen: not known.

Germline V gene data show CDR1 as SEHNR and CDR2 as FQNEAQ (reference sequence). The CDR3 has 11 residues. V dropped 8 bases and J dropped 9 bases, with 12 bases sitting between them. Unique molecular identifiers were in the cDNA, with template-switch universal primer binding. TCRdb ran MiXCR on the 5' RACE reads and lists one entry per CDR3 protein. This table holds roughly 710,000 distinct CDR3 sequences, roughly 6% found once. V gene TRBV7-9 combines with J gene TRBJ2-3, with D possibly matching TRBD2 (6 bases). This receptor was taken from a man younger than 35 in good health. The sample consisted of naive T cells sorted from blood. The CDR3 region has the DNA TGTGCCAGCTTGGCTGGAGGGACGCAGTATTTT. Protein product: CASLAGGTQYF.